Shown below are 2 T cell receptor beta chains from a single sample sequenced in a study of T cell changes during pregnancy in multiple sclerosis. The protocol was immunoSEQ multiplex PCR, while the TCRdb copy is restricted to in-frame clones and leaves out a portion. The sample consists of tens of thousands of clones, roughly 90% of them appearing once. The source material was peripheral blood, sampled after pregnancy. The receptor set was obtained from a female donor in good health, enrolled as a control in a pregnancy study.

This clone has just one count. This chain joins TRBV18 and TRBJ2-1; D might be TRBD2 (5 bases). V lost 0 bases and J 0 bases, leaving 12 bases between the germline ends. There are 17 residues in the CDR3. Germline V lookup: CDR1 KGHSH, CDR2 LQKENI. The CDR3 region has the DNA TGTGCCAGCTCACCACCCGTCGGCGGGCCCTCCTACAATGAGCAGTTCTTC. Residues: CASSPPVGGPSYNEQFF.

On this clone itself: The same CDR3 also results from other DNA sequences found in this sample. The J gene is TRBJ2-7, the V gene TRBV5-6; D call uncertain. The germline V and J ends were trimmed by 4 bases and 1 base, with 6 bases remaining between them. CDR3 length: 12 residues. Germline CDR1 and CDR2: SGHDT and YYEEEE. This CDR3 reads CASSLSSYEQYF. CDR3 sequence (DNA): TGTGCCAGCAGCCTCAGTTCCTACGAGCAGTACTTC.